These T cell receptor beta chains were read from a single sample in a study of blood T cell repertoires in COVID-19. Profiling relied on immunoSEQ multiplex PCR, and the TCRdb table lists in-frame clones only, not all of them. The table includes some 320,000 clones, 85% detected once. The sequencing input was PBMCs or T cells enriched from blood (not recorded which). Source of these receptors: a woman aged 30 to 39 who had been exposed to COVID-19. CDR3s include the opening cysteine and the closing phenylalanine or tryptophan. The D gene is left open where the match is weak.

TRBD2	TRBV3-1/TRBV3-2	CASSQGIPGVAGFTDTQYF
.	TRBV4-2	CASSQDLGRDSPLHF
.	TRBV9	CASSVVLFYNSPLHF
.	TRBV15	CATSRDPDSNEQYF
.	TRBV5-1	CASSLPLGGTTEAFF
.	TRBV6-1	CASSETGSRFTDTQYF
.	TRBV29-1	CSVTGTINYGYTF
.	TRBV28	CASSPIGYGPDNEQFF
.	TRBV5-4	CASSFSRNEAFF
TRBD2	TRBV7-6	CASGTSGSWNEQFF
TRBD2	TRBV5-1	CASSPTGTSGVTYEQYF